This T cell receptor (beta chain) was found in a study of a mutant IDH1 vaccine in newly diagnosed glioma. Study summary: Patients were given eight vaccinations, scheduled in weeks 1, 3, 5, 7, 11, 15, 19 and 23.

To note about this clone: Its specificity is not known.

Per germline, CDR1 SGHRS and CDR2 YFSETQ. With 4 bases clipped from V and 8 bases from J, the junction kept 17 bases outside the gene matches. CDR3 length: 16 residues. Time point meaning: week 11, during vaccination. Each dose of the vaccine consisted of 300 ug of mutant IDH1 20-mer peptide, with topical imiquimod. Sequenced by immunoSEQ multiplex PCR; TCRdb stores in-frame clones only, minus some. The table has about 36,000 clones, 80% seen once. The chain carries TRBV5-1 and TRBJ1-2; 7 bases are shared with TRBD1. The TCR was taken from a woman aged 25 to 39 with glioma. Some clones in this sample may be carry-over from other donors' samples. Here the sequenced sample was peripheral blood mononuclear cells (PBMCs), taken from a glioma patient whose treatment included an IDH1 peptide vaccine. Here the CDR3 DNA reads TGCGCCAGCAGCGAGCGACAGGGCGCTTTGAAGGGGGGCTACACCTTC. Translation gives CASSERQGALKGGYTF.